Listed below are T cell receptor beta chains from one sample, sequenced in a study of T cells in Graves' hyperthyroidism and ophthalmopathy. MiXCR, applied by TCRdb to the multiplex PCR reads, yields one record per CDR3 protein. The data contain 300,000 to 450,000 distinct CDR3 sequences, roughly 14% of them seen just once; the ten biggest clones take up around a fifth. The specimen sequenced was blood. These receptor sequences come from a woman between 25 and 40 years old with Graves' ophthalmopathy. Each CDR3 is given with its conserved first and last residue.

>TRBV7-2|TRBJ2-5
CASSSRQGRFETQYF
>TRBV19|TRBJ2-5
CASSISGTSGETQYF
>TRBV2|TRBJ2-3
CASRDPGQGLIHTQYF
>TRBV7-9|TRBJ2-3
CASSPKGPITDTQYF
>TRBV20-1|TRBJ1-2
CSAREGVHGYTF
>TRBV12-3/TRBV12-4|TRBJ2-5
CASSTSFETQYF
>TRBV20-1|TRBJ2-3
CSASPGVADTQYF
>TRBV28|TRBJ1-2
CASTGKDYGYTF
>TRBV29-1|TRBJ1-6
CSAAPESGLGSPLHF
>TRBV20-1|TRBJ2-5
CSAREGPQETQYF
>TRBV9|TRBJ1-2
CASSVTGHPYGYTF
>TRBV5-1|TRBJ2-2
CASSSSTGLWGGELFF
>TRBV15|TRBJ1-5
CATSRDVPEQGSRYSNQPQHF
>TRBV12-3/TRBV12-4|TRBJ2-3
CASAPGESTDTQYF
>TRBV24-1|TRBJ2-1
CATSLKGRHEQFF
>TRBV6-1|TRBJ2-7
CASRFLLNLGVYEQYF
>TRBV5-6|TRBJ1-3
CASRGSPGNTIYF
>TRBV6-5|TRBJ2-2
CASSYAGDPNTGELFF
>TRBV18|TRBJ2-7
CASSPFTAGIYEQYF
>TRBV6-1|TRBJ2-3
CASSEWGTGLTDTQYF
>TRBV20-1|TRBJ1-5
CSARVGPGTGGQPQHF
>TRBV6-2/TRBV6-3|TRBJ2-4
CASSYRKGTGIRGAKNIQYF
>TRBV12-3/TRBV12-4|TRBJ1-2
CASSFPIRQGADGYTF
>TRBV7-2|TRBJ2-3
CASSPLRATDTQYF
>TRBV5-1|TRBJ1-4
CASSLESADGEKLFF
>TRBV27|TRBJ2-1
CASRHRTKQFF
>TRBV19|TRBJ2-5
CASSATGTGSWQETQYF
>TRBV10-3|TRBJ2-1
CAISEGDRVSVLEQFF
>TRBV20-1|TRBJ1-2
CSARDLPTARNYGYTF
>TRBV11-2|TRBJ1-1
CTSSGQTGGTEAFF
>TRBV6-1|TRBJ1-1
CASRAGTPIRNTEAFF
>TRBV7-9|TRBJ2-1
CASSLFPDGTVYNEQFF
>TRBV3-1|TRBJ1-6
CASSQPMGSPLHF
>TRBV7-2|TRBJ1-4
CASSQLNEKLFF
>TRBV2|TRBJ1-6
CASLGQDNSPLHF
>TRBV5-6|TRBJ1-3
CASSSVGSSGNTIYF